A selection of T cell receptor beta chains follows, all from one sample in a study of blood T cells in healthy people across ages. TCRdb independently ran MiXCR on the 5' RACE reads; one entry per CDR3 protein. This sample has 1.5 million to 2 million distinct CDR3 sequences, with roughly a third found just once. The specimen sequenced was blood. Every receptor here comes from a woman between 25 and 40 years old in good health. The CDR3 runs from the conserved cysteine through the conserved F or W. Each record gives: J gene, D gene, V gene, clone size, CDR3 DNA, CDR3 protein. The D gene is left open where the match is weak. Only some rows state a clone size, as once, few, many or a class for expanded clones.

j_call: TRBJ2-7; d_call: -; v_call: TRBV20-1; clone_size: few; cdr3_nt: TGCAGTGCCGAGGACCGCTCGCTTAATCGGAACGAGCAGTACTTC; cdr3_aa: CSAEDRSLNRNEQYF
j_call: TRBJ2-7; d_call: -; v_call: TRBV4-1; clone_size: many; cdr3_nt: TGCGCCAGCAGCCAACCCGGGAGAGCCTACGAGCAGTACTTC; cdr3_aa: CASSQPGRAYEQYF
j_call: TRBJ2-7; d_call: -; v_call: TRBV12-5; clone_size: few; cdr3_nt: TGTGCTAGTGGTCACCAGTGGGGGGAGCAGTACTTC; cdr3_aa: CASGHQWGEQYF
j_call: TRBJ2-5; d_call: TRBD2; v_call: TRBV5-1; clone_size: -; cdr3_nt: TGCGCCAGCAGCTTGACGACTAGCGGGGCGGAGACCCAGTACTTC; cdr3_aa: CASSLTTSGAETQYF
j_call: TRBJ2-1; d_call: -; v_call: TRBV27; clone_size: -; cdr3_nt: TGTGCCAGCAGTTTATTCGGGGGACAAATCAATGAGCAGTTCTTC; cdr3_aa: CASSLFGGQINEQFF
j_call: TRBJ2-1; d_call: -; v_call: TRBV7-8; clone_size: few; cdr3_nt: TGTGCCAGCAGCTTTAGGCTAAGACAGACCCGCTCCTACAATGAGCAGTTCTTC; cdr3_aa: CASSFRLRQTRSYNEQFF
j_call: TRBJ2-1; d_call: -; v_call: TRBV11-2; clone_size: -; cdr3_nt: TGTGCCAGCAGCTTATGGAAGGAGGGATGGAACAATGAGCAGTTCTTC; cdr3_aa: CASSLWKEGWNNEQFF
j_call: TRBJ2-7; d_call: TRBD1; v_call: TRBV3-1; clone_size: many; cdr3_nt: TGTGCCAGCAGCCAAGGGACAGGAGCCTACGAGCAGTACTTC; cdr3_aa: CASSQGTGAYEQYF
j_call: TRBJ2-7; d_call: -; v_call: TRBV9; clone_size: -; cdr3_nt: TGTGCCAGCGGCCCCCCAGAGCAGTACTTC; cdr3_aa: CASGPPEQYF
j_call: TRBJ2-3; d_call: TRBD2; v_call: TRBV28; clone_size: -; cdr3_nt: TGTGCCAGCAGTTTAAAAGGCGGGAGGGAGTATTTT; cdr3_aa: CASSLKGGREYF
j_call: TRBJ2-4; d_call: -; v_call: TRBV7-9; clone_size: -; cdr3_nt: TGTGCCAGCCGCTGGATTTCCCCCAAAAACATTCGGTACTTC; cdr3_aa: CASRWISPKNIRYF
j_call: TRBJ2-7; d_call: -; v_call: TRBV7-6; clone_size: many; cdr3_nt: TGTGCCAGCAGCTTAGTGCAGGAGACCTACGAGCAGTACTTC; cdr3_aa: CASSLVQETYEQYF
j_call: TRBJ1-2; d_call: -; v_call: TRBV7-9; clone_size: few; cdr3_nt: TGTGCCAGCAGCTTAGATACGGTGCAGGGGCCCTATGGCTACACCTTC; cdr3_aa: CASSLDTVQGPYGYTF
j_call: TRBJ2-1; d_call: -; v_call: TRBV18; clone_size: -; cdr3_nt: TGTGCCAGCTCACCGACACCTGAGGGTGAGCAGTTCTTC; cdr3_aa: CASSPTPEGEQFF
j_call: TRBJ2-3; d_call: TRBD2; v_call: TRBV7-3; clone_size: many; cdr3_nt: TGTGCCAGCTCGCGGACTAGCGATACAGATACGCAGTATTTT; cdr3_aa: CASSRTSDTDTQYF
j_call: TRBJ2-5; d_call: TRBD1; v_call: TRBV12-3/TRBV12-4; clone_size: few; cdr3_nt: TGTGCCAGCAGACCCGGGACAGGGGATGGGGAGACCCAGTACTTC; cdr3_aa: CASRPGTGDGETQYF
j_call: TRBJ2-1; d_call: -; v_call: TRBV5-1; clone_size: -; cdr3_nt: TGCGCCAGCAGCTTGGACGTTCCGGGCATGAATGAGCAGTTCTTC; cdr3_aa: CASSLDVPGMNEQFF
j_call: TRBJ1-5; d_call: -; v_call: TRBV24-1; clone_size: few; cdr3_nt: TGTGCCACCAGGGGGGAGGGGAGCAATCAGCCCCAGCATTTT; cdr3_aa: CATRGEGSNQPQHF
j_call: TRBJ1-2; d_call: -; v_call: TRBV20-1; clone_size: few; cdr3_nt: TGCAGTGCTAGAGAAGAAGGCAGATATGGCTACACCTTC; cdr3_aa: CSAREEGRYGYTF
j_call: TRBJ2-1; d_call: TRBD2; v_call: TRBV25-1; clone_size: -; cdr3_nt: TGTGCCAGCAGTCGGGTTAGCGGGGGGGCCTACAATGAGCAGTTCTTC; cdr3_aa: CASSRVSGGAYNEQFF
j_call: TRBJ2-3; d_call: TRBD2; v_call: TRBV4-1; clone_size: few; cdr3_nt: TGCGCCAGCAGCCGCACGATTAGCGGGGGGGGAAACACAGATACGCAGTATTTT; cdr3_aa: CASSRTISGGGNTDTQYF
j_call: TRBJ2-1; d_call: TRBD2; v_call: TRBV30; clone_size: -; cdr3_nt: TGTGCCTGGAGTCTGAAGACTAGCGGGACGGTGCATGAGCAGTTCTTC; cdr3_aa: CAWSLKTSGTVHEQFF
j_call: TRBJ2-2; d_call: -; v_call: TRBV20-1; clone_size: -; cdr3_nt: TGCAGCGGTTCCGGGACGTCGAACACCGGGGAGCTGTTTTTT; cdr3_aa: CSGSGTSNTGELFF
j_call: TRBJ2-3; d_call: TRBD2; v_call: TRBV3-1; clone_size: many; cdr3_nt: TGTGCCAGCAGCCAGGGGACTAGAAGAAGCACAGATACGCAGTATTTT; cdr3_aa: CASSQGTRRSTDTQYF
j_call: TRBJ2-5; d_call: TRBD2; v_call: TRBV6-5; clone_size: -; cdr3_nt: TGTGCCAGCAGGGTACTAGCGGGAGCAGGAGAGACCCAGTACTTC; cdr3_aa: CASRVLAGAGETQYF
j_call: TRBJ1-1; d_call: TRBD1; v_call: TRBV2; clone_size: many; cdr3_nt: TGTGCCAGCAGACCCTCCCGACAGGGAACTGAAGCTTTCTTT; cdr3_aa: CASRPSRQGTEAFF
j_call: TRBJ1-1; d_call: -; v_call: TRBV27; clone_size: -; cdr3_nt: TGTGCCAGCAGCCCAGGCCGGGACGGAGAAGCTTTCTTT; cdr3_aa: CASSPGRDGEAFF
j_call: TRBJ1-2; d_call: -; v_call: TRBV20-1; clone_size: -; cdr3_nt: TGCAGTGCGGGTATGGGCGACTATGGCTACACCTTC; cdr3_aa: CSAGMGDYGYTF
j_call: TRBJ2-1; d_call: -; v_call: TRBV5-1; clone_size: -; cdr3_nt: TGCGCCAGCCGCCGAGGAGACATCAACAATGAGCAGTTCTTC; cdr3_aa: CASRRGDINNEQFF
j_call: TRBJ2-7; d_call: -; v_call: TRBV7-8; clone_size: few; cdr3_nt: TGTGCCAGCAGCTTAGACATCTCCGTCTACGAGCAGTACTTC; cdr3_aa: CASSLDISVYEQYF
j_call: TRBJ2-1; d_call: TRBD2; v_call: TRBV7-2; clone_size: few; cdr3_nt: TGTGCCAGCAACCCCCGTCTAGCGGGAAGCCACTGGGGAATTAACAATGAGCAGTTCTTC; cdr3_aa: CASNPRLAGSHWGINNEQFF
j_call: TRBJ1-1; d_call: -; v_call: TRBV2; clone_size: -; cdr3_nt: TGTGCCAGCAGTGACGTGGGGAATGAAGCTTTCTTT; cdr3_aa: CASSDVGNEAFF
j_call: TRBJ2-1; d_call: TRBD2; v_call: TRBV20-1; clone_size: few; cdr3_nt: TGCAGTGCTAGATCCACACATGGTACTAGCTGGGAGGGTGAGCAGTTCTTC; cdr3_aa: CSARSTHGTSWEGEQFF
j_call: TRBJ1-2; d_call: -; v_call: TRBV20-1; clone_size: -; cdr3_nt: TGCAGTGCCGGCGGCCGTTCTAACTATGGCTACACCTTC; cdr3_aa: CSAGGRSNYGYTF
j_call: TRBJ2-3; d_call: -; v_call: TRBV29-1; clone_size: many; cdr3_nt: TGCAGCGTCCTCAGGGTAACGACAGATACGCAGTATTTT; cdr3_aa: CSVLRVTTDTQYF
j_call: TRBJ2-3; d_call: -; v_call: TRBV2; clone_size: -; cdr3_nt: TGTGCCTCCGACTGGGGGGGCGGGAGCGGGGATACGCAGTATTTT; cdr3_aa: CASDWGGGSGDTQYF
j_call: TRBJ2-7; d_call: TRBD1; v_call: TRBV5-5; clone_size: few; cdr3_nt: TGTGCCAGCAGCTTTACGGGACAGACGAACTACGAGCAGTACTTC; cdr3_aa: CASSFTGQTNYEQYF
j_call: TRBJ2-1; d_call: -; v_call: TRBV27; clone_size: -; cdr3_nt: TGTGCCAGCAGTCTTACCGGGACAACCCAAAGGGGGAATGAGCAGTTCTTC; cdr3_aa: CASSLTGTTQRGNEQFF
j_call: TRBJ1-5; d_call: -; v_call: TRBV7-9; clone_size: -; cdr3_nt: TGTGCCAGCAGCTGGACAAATAGCAATCAGCCCCAGCATTTT; cdr3_aa: CASSWTNSNQPQHF
j_call: TRBJ2-7; d_call: -; v_call: TRBV5-8; clone_size: -; cdr3_nt: TGTGCCAGCAGCTTGGCCGAAGGGCAGGGGATCTCACTTCCCTACTACGAGCAGTACTTC; cdr3_aa: CASSLAEGQGISLPYYEQYF
j_call: TRBJ2-1; d_call: TRBD2; v_call: TRBV3-1; clone_size: few; cdr3_nt: TGTGCCAGCAGCCAAGGGGCGGGAGTTGGCAATGAGCAGTTCTTC; cdr3_aa: CASSQGAGVGNEQFF
j_call: TRBJ1-5; d_call: TRBD1; v_call: TRBV10-2; clone_size: few; cdr3_nt: TGCGCCAGCACGCGGGACAGGGTTCAGCCCCAGCATTTT; cdr3_aa: CASTRDRVQPQHF
j_call: TRBJ1-1; d_call: -; v_call: TRBV25-1; clone_size: few; cdr3_nt: TGTGCCAGCAGTGACCTTGCGAGGGCTGACACTGAAGCTTTCTTT; cdr3_aa: CASSDLARADTEAFF
j_call: TRBJ2-3; d_call: TRBD2; v_call: TRBV6-2/TRBV6-3; clone_size: -; cdr3_nt: TGTGCCAGCAGTTACTTCCTAGCGGGAGTAGGGACAGATACGCAGTATTTT; cdr3_aa: CASSYFLAGVGTDTQYF
j_call: TRBJ2-7; d_call: TRBD2; v_call: TRBV7-2; clone_size: -; cdr3_nt: TGTGCCAGCAGCTTAGGCCCAACTAGCGGGAGGGCCCACGAGCAGTACTTC; cdr3_aa: CASSLGPTSGRAHEQYF
j_call: TRBJ2-7; d_call: -; v_call: TRBV20-1; clone_size: many; cdr3_nt: TGCAGTGCTAGGGGTGGGCAGGGGCGCTCCTACGAGCAGTACTTC; cdr3_aa: CSARGGQGRSYEQYF
j_call: TRBJ1-2; d_call: -; v_call: TRBV11-2; clone_size: few; cdr3_nt: TGTGCCAGCAGCTTCGACCAGGGAGACTATGGCTACACCTTC; cdr3_aa: CASSFDQGDYGYTF
j_call: TRBJ2-1; d_call: TRBD2; v_call: TRBV6-1; clone_size: -; cdr3_nt: TGTGCCAGCAGTGCAGCGGGGGGTCGTAGCTCCTACAATGAGCAGTTCTTC; cdr3_aa: CASSAAGGRSSYNEQFF
j_call: TRBJ2-1; d_call: TRBD2; v_call: TRBV7-9; clone_size: -; cdr3_nt: TGTGCCAGCAGCTTCGAGCGCGCACTAGCGGTAGACAATGAGCAGTTCTTC; cdr3_aa: CASSFERALAVDNEQFF
j_call: TRBJ1-5; d_call: TRBD1; v_call: TRBV10-3; clone_size: -; cdr3_nt: TGTGCCATCAGCCGGACAGGGGGGGATCAGCCCCAGCATTTT; cdr3_aa: CAISRTGGDQPQHF
j_call: TRBJ2-7; d_call: TRBD1; v_call: TRBV20-1; clone_size: -; cdr3_nt: TGCAGTGCTTTACCCCCCGGGACAGGGTTCTACGAGCAGTACTTC; cdr3_aa: CSALPPGTGFYEQYF
j_call: TRBJ1-5; d_call: -; v_call: TRBV6-2/TRBV6-3; clone_size: -; cdr3_nt: TGTGCCAGCAGTTACCACGTAAGCAATCAGCCCCAGCATTTT; cdr3_aa: CASSYHVSNQPQHF
j_call: TRBJ2-7; d_call: TRBD1; v_call: TRBV30; clone_size: -; cdr3_nt: TGTGCCCAGCGCCAGGGGGCAAGCGAGCAGTACTTC; cdr3_aa: CAQRQGASEQYF
j_call: TRBJ2-7; d_call: -; v_call: TRBV28; clone_size: -; cdr3_nt: TGTGCCAGCAGTTTATCAGGGCTCTTCGACGAGCAGTACTTC; cdr3_aa: CASSLSGLFDEQYF
j_call: TRBJ1-1; d_call: -; v_call: TRBV9; clone_size: -; cdr3_nt: TGTGCCAGCAGCGCCCACATGAACACTGAGGCTTTCTTT; cdr3_aa: CASSAHMNTEAFF